These 22 T cell receptor beta chains were sequenced from one sample in a study of T cells expressing NK-cell markers. Reanalyzing the 5' RACE reads, TCRdb keeps one entry per CDR3 protein, without DNA. This listing includes 120,000 to 150,000 distinct CDR3 sequences. What was sequenced was blood T cells: a sorted CD56 or NKG2C T cell subset, CD4+ or CD8+ T cells, or bulk PBMC T cells (not recorded which). The receptors originated from a man aged 18-30 years in good health.

The chain employs TRBV29-1 and TRBJ2-1; the D call from TCRdb, TRBD2, cannot be confirmed without DNA. Germline assignment: CDR1 SQVTM and CDR2 ANQGSEA. The CDR3 consists of 15 residues. The CDR3 loop reads CSVTTSEALYNEQFF.

The rearrangement joins TRBV4-1 to TRBJ2-1; TCRdb's D call, TRBD1, is unchecked because there is no DNA. CDR1 is MGHRA, CDR2 YSYEKL, per germline. The CDR3 has 15 amino acids. CDR3 in amino acids: CASSQDRQGGYEQFF.

This chain connects TRBV9 to TRBJ2-7; TCRdb designates TRBD1, a call that cannot be tested without DNA. CDR3 size: 14 residues. In germline, CDR1 is SGDLS, CDR2 YYNGEE. CDR3 sequence reads: CASSGAYRGSEQYF.

The rearrangement joins TRBV4-3 to TRBJ2-4; TCRdb reports TRBD1, a call that lacks DNA to check it against. Germline-derived CDR1 and CDR2 are LGHNA and YSLEER. This CDR3 has 14 residues. CDR3 region: CASSQQGPGNIQYF.

V usage is TRBV7-8 and J usage is TRBJ2-3. This CDR3 is built from 11 residues. Germline V lookup: CDR1 SGHVS, CDR2 FQNEAQ. The CDR3 loop reads CASSSFYTQYF.

The chain employs TRBV7-3 and TRBJ2-2. CDR3 length equals 12 residues. Germline V gene lookup returns CDR1 SGHTA and CDR2 FQGTGA. The CDR3: CASSWRTGELFF.

V and J are TRBV15 and TRBJ1-2; lacking DNA, the TRBD1 call made by TCRdb goes unchecked. There are 16 residues in the CDR3. Germline CDR1 is LNHNV and CDR2 is YYDKDF (reference sequence). CDR3 amino acids: CATSRASTGGNYGYTF.

CDR3: CASRAAGMQFF. The rearrangement joins TRBV6-1 to TRBJ2-1; TCRdb indicates TRBD1, and absent DNA this call remains unverified. This CDR3 contains 11 residues. In germline, CDR1 is MNHNS, CDR2 SASEGT.

The genes are TRBV7-2 and TRBJ2-1. The CDR3 length is 15 residues. Germline V gene sequence: CDR1 SGHTA, CDR2 FQGNSA. Here the CDR3 reads CASSPWRGNYNEQFF.

The rearrangement links TRBV20-1 to TRBJ1-4. The V gene's germline CDR1 is DFQATT and CDR2 SNEGSKA (reference sequence). The CDR3 runs 14 residues. The CDR3 is CSARDPSTNEKLFF.

The chain has TRBV4-3 and TRBJ1-2; TCRdb proposes TRBD1, but this gene call is untestable without DNA. Germline lookup yields CDR1 LGHNA and CDR2 YSLEER. There are 14 residues in the CDR3. The CDR3 sequence is CASSQDGGIYGYTF.

V usage is TRBV19 and J usage is TRBJ2-7; TCRdb's assignment of TRBD2 cannot be checked, as there is no DNA. Germline CDR1 LNHDA, CDR2 SQIVND (reference sequence). The CDR3 length is 14 residues. The chain's CDR3 is CASSPGGHDYEQYF.

The chain recombines TRBV19 with TRBJ1-1; the TRBD1 assignment by TCRdb is unverifiable without DNA. CDR3 length: 16 amino acids. Germline V gene lookup returns CDR1 LNHDA and CDR2 SQIVND (reference sequence). The CDR3 reads CASSTQLRGWHNEAFF.

This sequence joins TRBV24-1 and TRBJ2-2; checking the TCRdb D call of TRBD1 is not possible without DNA. The germline V gene has CDR1 KGHDR and CDR2 SFDVKD. This CDR3 contains 17 residues. CDR3 loop: CATSDRDKMGYTGELFF.

The chain links TRBV10-3 to TRBJ2-7; the TCRdb D gene call, TRBD1, has no DNA to confirm it. The CDR3 has 11 amino acids. Per germline, CDR1 ENHRY and CDR2 SYGVKD. This chain's CDR3 is CAINRGYEQYF.

The V and J genes are TRBV5-5 and TRBJ1-2. This CDR3 is built from 15 residues. Germline values: CDR1 SGHKS, CDR2 YYEKEE (reference sequence). Here the CDR3 reads CASSDGETSGYGYTF.

This chain joins TRBV19 and TRBJ1-1; the D gene TCRdb calls, TRBD1, cannot be checked with no DNA. The CDR3 is 13 amino acids. CDR1 LNHDA and CDR2 SQIVND come from the germline V gene (reference sequence). The CDR3 sequence is CASSITGLLEAFF.

The genes are TRBV30 and TRBJ2-1; without DNA, the TCRdb call of TRBD1 cannot be checked. CDR1 and CDR2 (germline): GTSNPN, SVGIG (reference sequence). The CDR3 runs 14 residues. This chain's CDR3 is CAWSSDRGHWEQFF.

The rearrangement uses TRBV6-1 and TRBJ2-1; the D call of TRBD2 rests on TCRdb alone, since no DNA is present to check it. Germline V gene data show CDR1 as MNHNS and CDR2 as SASEGT. This CDR3 region has 15 residues. CDR3 sequence reads: CASSSPRESYNEQFF.

The chain couples TRBV7-8 to TRBJ1-2; lacking DNA, the TRBD1 call made by TCRdb goes unchecked. Germline V gives CDR1 SGHVS, CDR2 FQNEAQ. CDR3 length: 13 residues. The CDR3 protein is CASSLAGGYGYTF.

V gene TRBV15 combines with J gene TRBJ2-1; as DNA is missing, the TRBD1 call by TCRdb cannot be tested. The germline V gene has CDR1 LNHNV and CDR2 YYDKDF (reference sequence). This CDR3 region has 15 residues. CDR3: CATSREDDSVDEQFF.

The rearrangement uses TRBV30 and TRBJ2-1; TCRdb selects TRBD1, and the lack of DNA leaves this call unchecked. Germline V gives CDR1 GTSNPN, CDR2 SVGIG (reference sequence). This CDR3 contains 14 residues. CDR3: CAWSVGRGVNEQFF. Looking up the rest from reference TRBV30 and TRBJ2-1 gives the full variable domain: SQTIHQWPATLVQPVGSPLSLECTVEGTSNPNLYWYRQAAGRGLQLLFYSVGIGQISSEVPQNLSASRPQDRQFILSSKKLLLSDSGFYLCAWSVGRGVNEQFFGPGTRLTVL.